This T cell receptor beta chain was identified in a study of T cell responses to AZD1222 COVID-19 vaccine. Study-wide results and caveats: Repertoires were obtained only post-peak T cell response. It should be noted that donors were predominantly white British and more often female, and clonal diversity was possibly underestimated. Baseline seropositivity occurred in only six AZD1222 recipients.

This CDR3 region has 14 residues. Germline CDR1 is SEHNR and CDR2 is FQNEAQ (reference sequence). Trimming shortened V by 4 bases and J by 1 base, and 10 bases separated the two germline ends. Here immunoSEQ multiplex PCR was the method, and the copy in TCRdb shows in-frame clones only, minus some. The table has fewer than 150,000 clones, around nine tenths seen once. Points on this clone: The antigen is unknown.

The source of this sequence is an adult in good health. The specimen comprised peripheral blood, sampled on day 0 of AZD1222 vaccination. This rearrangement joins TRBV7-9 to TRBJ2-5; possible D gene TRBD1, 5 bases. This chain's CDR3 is CASSYQTAQETQYF. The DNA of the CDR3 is TGTGCCAGCAGCTACCAGACAGCCCAAGAGACCCAGTACTTC.